The 15 T cell receptor beta chains given below trace back to one sample, sequenced in a study of T cell changes during pregnancy in multiple sclerosis. TCRdb keeps only in-frame clones here, not all; method: immunoSEQ multiplex PCR. The table records around 34,000 clones, over 75% of them present only once. The sample consisted of CD8+ T cells from peripheral blood mononuclear cells, taken before pregnancy. The source of these receptors is a female donor with multiple sclerosis, enrolled in a pregnancy study.

The chain uses TRBV5-5 and TRBJ1-1, with D tentatively TRBD1 (5 bases). Germline assignment: CDR1 SGHKS and CDR2 YYEKEE (reference sequence). The CDR3 spans 13 residues. The V and J ends lost 1 base and 1 base respectively, with 5 bases between them. For the CDR3, the DNA is TGTGCCAGCAGCTTGAGGGGGAACACTGAAGCTTTCTTT. This translates into CASSLRGNTEAFF.

This sequence joins TRBV27 and TRBJ2-7, with D unclear. Trimming took off 4 bases at V and 2 bases at J, with 9 bases between the two ends. The germline V gene has CDR1 MNHEY and CDR2 SMNVEV (reference sequence). The length of the CDR3 is 13 residues. The CDR3 protein is CASSSDGAYEQYF. In DNA form, the CDR3 reads TGTGCCAGCAGTTCCGACGGAGCCTACGAGCAGTACTTC.

This clone has a single count. DNA of the CDR3: TGCGCCAGCAGCTTGGGCACAGGATCTAACTATGGCTACACCTTC. It is translated as CASSLGTGSNYGYTF. The chain has TRBV5-1 and TRBJ1-2, with D tentatively TRBD1 (5 bases). CDR3 size: 15 residues. V shed 0 bases and J shed 0 bases, with 9 bases lying between them. Germline CDR1 SGHRS, CDR2 YFSETQ.

The V gene is TRBV19, the J gene TRBJ1-1; no definite D call. Per germline, CDR1 LNHDA and CDR2 SQIVND (reference sequence). The CDR3 contains 13 residues. The germline V and J ends were trimmed by 2 bases and 6 bases, with 10 bases remaining between them. The CDR3 DNA reads as TGTGCCAGTAGTATATATCCTTTCGCTGAAGCTTTCTTT. This sequence encodes CASSIYPFAEAFF.

The V call is TRBV5-1, the J call TRBJ2-7; the match to TRBD2 covers 12 bases. Germline V gene lookup returns CDR1 SGHRS and CDR2 YFSETQ. With V trimmed by 5 bases and J by 7 bases, 10 bases remained unmatched. This CDR3 has 15 amino acids. Here the CDR3 DNA reads TGCGCCAGCAGTGGGGGGACTAGCGGGTTTATGGAGCAGTACTTC. Protein: CASSGGTSGFMEQYF.

This sequence joins TRBV5-6 and TRBJ2-3, with 8 bases that match TRBD2. This CDR3 has 15 residues. The V and J ends lost 2 bases and 4 bases, in that order; junction bases with no gene match: 6. The germline V gene encodes CDR1 SGHDT and CDR2 YYEEEE. The CDR3: CASSFAGLGPDTQYF. The CDR3 nucleotides are TGTGCCAGCAGCTTTGCGGGACTAGGGCCAGATACGCAGTATTTT.

This rearrangement joins TRBV2 to TRBJ2-1; TRBD2 aligns across 12 bases. The CDR3 extends over 15 amino acids. CDR1 is SNHLY and CDR2 is FYNNEI in the germline V gene. The V gene end was trimmed by 6 bases and the J gene end by 6 bases; junction bases not matched to a gene: 6. The CDR3 DNA is TGTGCCAGCAGATGGACTAGCGGGACTAGCAATGAGCAGTTCTTC. Amino acid sequence: CASRWTSGTSNEQFF.

The chain uses TRBV6-1 and TRBJ2-1; the match to TRBD2 covers 11 bases. The ends lost 4 bases at V and 0 bases at J; junction bases unmatched: 8. Germline CDR1 MNHNS, CDR2 SASEGT. CDR3 size: 18 residues. The CDR3 here is CASSADLAGGPSYNEQFF. The CDR3 nucleotides are TGTGCCAGCAGTGCGGACCTAGCGGGAGGCCCCTCCTACAATGAGCAGTTCTTC.

Only a few counts were recorded for this clone. CDR3 coding DNA: TGTGCCACCCATCGAGGCGACAGACCTGAAGCTTTCTTT. This gives the protein CATHRGDRPEAFF. This sequence joins TRBV6-6 and TRBJ1-1, with D possibly matching TRBD1 (5 bases). The V end was cut by 10 bases, the J end by 6 bases, with 18 bases between. Per germline, CDR1 MNHNY and CDR2 SVGAGI (reference sequence). The CDR3 totals 13 residues.

The chain uses TRBV18 and TRBJ2-7; 11 positions agree with TRBD1. Germline loops: CDR1 KGHSH, CDR2 LQKENI. With V trimmed by 1 base and J by 4 bases, 6 bases remained unmatched. The CDR3 is made up of 16 amino acids. CDR3 nucleotide sequence: TGTGCCAGCTCACCACAAGGGACAGGGGGAAAGTACGAGCAGTACTTC. It codes for CASSPQGTGGKYEQYF.

DNA of the CDR3: TGCGCCAGCAGTGGGGACTTCGGGAACACTGAAGCTTTCTTT. Protein product: CASSGDFGNTEAFF. This chain uses TRBV10-2 with TRBJ1-1, with D perhaps matching TRBD1 (5 bases). V lost 4 bases, J lost 1 base, and 10 bases lay in between. Germline CDR1 is WSHSY and CDR2 is SAAADI. This CDR3 contains 14 residues.

This clone was observed once. The chain is built from TRBV7-3 and TRBJ2-5; tentative D call: TRBD1 (6 bases). Between the trimmed V and J ends, which lost 4 bases and 5 bases, there was a span of 11 bases. This CDR3 contains 13 residues. Germline loops: CDR1 SGHTA, CDR2 FQGTGA. The chain's CDR3 is CASSSGVRETQYF. The DNA of the CDR3 is TGTGCCAGCAGCTCAGGGGTTCGGGAGACCCAGTACTTC.

This clone was found a few times. The chain links TRBV30 to TRBJ1-1; the D is unclear. Trimming cost V 0 bases and J 9 bases, with 8 bases left between them. The germline CDR1 and CDR2 sequences are GTSNPN and SVGIG (reference sequence). The CDR3 consists of 11 residues. The CDR3 here is CAWSVEGQAFF. Here the CDR3 DNA reads TGTGCCTGGAGTGTGGAGGGCCAAGCTTTCTTT.

The chain links TRBV7-9 to TRBJ2-7; D perhaps matches TRBD2 (6 bases). This CDR3 has 14 amino acids. V lost 5 bases and J 0 bases, leaving 11 bases between the germline ends. CDR1 is SEHNR and CDR2 is FQNEAQ in the germline V gene (reference sequence). The CDR3 here is CASSPSSDSYEQYF. CDR3 in DNA: TGTGCCAGCAGCCCGTCTAGCGACTCCTACGAGCAGTACTTC.

The V gene is TRBV29-1, the J gene TRBJ2-7, with D maybe TRBD1 (6 bases). The V gene lost 3 bases and the J gene lost 2 bases, with 11 bases spanning the gap. The CDR3 sequence is 13 residues long. Germline CDR1 is SQVTM and CDR2 is ANQGSEA. The DNA for the CDR3 is TGCAGCGTTGAGATGGGGGCCCCCTACGAGCAGTACTTC. This sequence encodes CSVEMGAPYEQYF.